This TCR beta chain was identified in a study of CD8+ T cells in alopecia areata. Findings of the study overall: With patients, TCR sharing proved less clear than in mice, a difference possibly related to HLA. Across lesional scalp, and particularly alopecia totalis/universalis, clonality surpassed that of normal scalp.

CDR1 is SQVTM, CDR2 ANQGSEA, per germline. V lost 1 base to trimming and J lost 0 bases; unmatched junction nucleotides: 11. This CDR3 is 18 amino acids long. cDNA serving as the sequencing template came from extracted, reverse transcribed RNA. Profiling relied on immunoSEQ multiplex PCR, and the TCRdb table lists in-frame clones only, not all of them. Here the sample spans approximately 89,000 clones, approximately 50% being singletons. Regarding this clone: The antigen remains undetermined.

Lesional scalp punch biopsies and peripheral blood came from alopecia areata patients. The sequenced material came from NKG2D-high CD8+ T cells sorted from blood. V gene TRBV29-1 combines with J gene TRBJ2-1; 8 nucleotides align to TRBD1. This TCR was sampled from a human donor with alopecia areata. The CDR3 coding sequence is TGCAGCGTTGAAGGTCAGGCAGGGGGCGAAGGCTCCTACAATGAGCAGTTCTTC. It codes for CSVEGQAGGEGSYNEQFF.